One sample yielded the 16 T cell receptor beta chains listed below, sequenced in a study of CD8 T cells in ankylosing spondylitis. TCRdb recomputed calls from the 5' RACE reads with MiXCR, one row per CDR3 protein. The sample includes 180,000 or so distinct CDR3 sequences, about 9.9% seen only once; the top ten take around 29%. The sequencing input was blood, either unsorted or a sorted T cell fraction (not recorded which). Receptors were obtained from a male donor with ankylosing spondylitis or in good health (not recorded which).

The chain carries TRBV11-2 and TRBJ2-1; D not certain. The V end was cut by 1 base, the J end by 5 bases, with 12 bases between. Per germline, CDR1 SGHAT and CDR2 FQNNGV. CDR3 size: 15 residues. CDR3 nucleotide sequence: TGTGCCAGCAGCTTAGGTATGGGCAGCCACAATGAGCAGTTCTTC. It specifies CASSLGMGSHNEQFF.

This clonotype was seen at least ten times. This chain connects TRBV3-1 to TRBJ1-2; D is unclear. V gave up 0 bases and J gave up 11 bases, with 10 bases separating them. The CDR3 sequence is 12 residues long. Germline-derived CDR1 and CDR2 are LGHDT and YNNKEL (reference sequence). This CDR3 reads CASSQEYASYTF. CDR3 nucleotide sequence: TGTGCCAGCAGCCAAGAGTACGCCTCGTACACCTTC.

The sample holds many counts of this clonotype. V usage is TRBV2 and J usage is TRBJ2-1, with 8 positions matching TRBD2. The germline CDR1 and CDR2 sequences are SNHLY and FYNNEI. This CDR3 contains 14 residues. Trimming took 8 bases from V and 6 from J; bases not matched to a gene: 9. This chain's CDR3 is CASVLAGQGNEQFF. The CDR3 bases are TGTGCCAGCGTTCTAGCGGGTCAGGGCAATGAGCAGTTCTTC. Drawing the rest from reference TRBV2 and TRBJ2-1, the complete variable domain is EPEVTQTPSHQVTQMGQEVILRCVPISNHLYFYWYRQILGQKVEFLVSFYNNEISEKSEIFDDQFSVERPDGSNFTLKIRSTKLEDSAMYFCASVLAGQGNEQFFGPGTRLTVL.

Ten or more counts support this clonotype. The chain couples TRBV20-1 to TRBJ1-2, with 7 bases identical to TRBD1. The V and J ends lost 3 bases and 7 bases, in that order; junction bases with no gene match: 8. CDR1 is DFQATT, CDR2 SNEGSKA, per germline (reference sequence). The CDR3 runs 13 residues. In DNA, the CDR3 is TGCAGTGCTAGCCCCCCAAGGGGGCTTGGCTACACCTTC. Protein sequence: CSASPPRGLGYTF.

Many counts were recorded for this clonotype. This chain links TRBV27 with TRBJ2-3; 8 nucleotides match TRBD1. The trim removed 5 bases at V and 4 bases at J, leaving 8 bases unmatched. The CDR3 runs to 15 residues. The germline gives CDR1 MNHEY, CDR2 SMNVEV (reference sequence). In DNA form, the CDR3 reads TGTGCCAGCAGTACCCAGGGGGCGTTGGCAGATACGCAGTATTTT. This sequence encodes CASSTQGALADTQYF.

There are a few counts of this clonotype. The CDR3 DNA follows: TGTGCCAGCAGTTACGGGGCTAGCGGGATTGGCGCAGATACGCAGTATTTT. Encoded protein: CASSYGASGIGADTQYF. V usage is TRBV6-5 and J usage is TRBJ2-3; 9 nucleotides agree with TRBD2. This CDR3 comprises 17 residues. The J segment lost 4 bases and the V segment lost 2 bases, leaving 10 bases of the junction unmatched. Per germline, CDR1 MNHEY and CDR2 SVGAGI.

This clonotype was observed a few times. CDR3 region: CASSRPTSGRTVGELFF. DNA for the CDR3: TGCGCCAGCAGCCGCCCGACTAGCGGGAGAACGGTCGGGGAGCTGTTTTTT. The gene calls are TRBV4-1 and TRBJ2-2; TRBD2 matches at 12 bases. The junction had 10 bases not matched to a gene; V was cut back by 4 bases and J by 7 bases. From germline, CDR1 is MGHRA and CDR2 YSYEKL. The CDR3 has 17 residues.

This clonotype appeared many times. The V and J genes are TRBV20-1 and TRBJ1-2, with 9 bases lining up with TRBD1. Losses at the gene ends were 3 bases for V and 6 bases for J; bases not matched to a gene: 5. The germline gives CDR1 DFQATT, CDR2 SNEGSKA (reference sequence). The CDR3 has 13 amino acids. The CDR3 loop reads CSARFRDRDGYTF. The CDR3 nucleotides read TGCAGTGCTAGGTTTAGGGACAGGGATGGCTACACCTTC.

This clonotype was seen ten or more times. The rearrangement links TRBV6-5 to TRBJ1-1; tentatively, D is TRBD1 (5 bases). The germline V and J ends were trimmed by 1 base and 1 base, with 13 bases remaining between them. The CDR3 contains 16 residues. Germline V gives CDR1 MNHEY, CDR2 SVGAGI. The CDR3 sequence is CASSYFPQGPNTEAFF. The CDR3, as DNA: TGTGCCAGCAGTTACTTCCCGCAGGGACCGAACACTGAAGCTTTCTTT.

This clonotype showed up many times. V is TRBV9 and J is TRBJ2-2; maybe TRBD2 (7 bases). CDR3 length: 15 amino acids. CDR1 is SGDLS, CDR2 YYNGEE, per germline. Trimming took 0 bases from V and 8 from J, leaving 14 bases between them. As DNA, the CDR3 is TGTGCCAGCAGCGTAGGAGGGGGGGGTCGGGGGGAGCTGTTTTTT. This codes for CASSVGGGGRGELFF.

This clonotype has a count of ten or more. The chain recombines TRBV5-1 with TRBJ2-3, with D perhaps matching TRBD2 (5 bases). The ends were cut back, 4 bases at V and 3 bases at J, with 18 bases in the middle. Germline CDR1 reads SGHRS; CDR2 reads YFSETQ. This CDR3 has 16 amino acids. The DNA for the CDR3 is TGCGCCAGCAGCCCCTCCGGGAAAGGGAGTACAGATACGCAGTATTTT. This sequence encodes CASSPSGKGSTDTQYF.

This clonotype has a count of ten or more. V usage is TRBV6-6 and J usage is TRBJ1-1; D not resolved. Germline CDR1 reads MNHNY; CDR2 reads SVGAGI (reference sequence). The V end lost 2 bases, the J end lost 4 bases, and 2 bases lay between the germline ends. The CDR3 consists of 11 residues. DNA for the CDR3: TGTGCCAGCAGTTACGGCACTGAAGCTTTCTTT. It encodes CASSYGTEAFF.

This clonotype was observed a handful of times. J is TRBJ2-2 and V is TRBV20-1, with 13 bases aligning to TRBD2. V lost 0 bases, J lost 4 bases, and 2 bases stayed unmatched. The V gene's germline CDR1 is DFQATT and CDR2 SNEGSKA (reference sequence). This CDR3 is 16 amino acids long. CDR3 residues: CSARDRLAGGTGELFF. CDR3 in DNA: TGCAGTGCTAGAGATCGACTAGCGGGGGGCACCGGGGAGCTGTTTTTT.

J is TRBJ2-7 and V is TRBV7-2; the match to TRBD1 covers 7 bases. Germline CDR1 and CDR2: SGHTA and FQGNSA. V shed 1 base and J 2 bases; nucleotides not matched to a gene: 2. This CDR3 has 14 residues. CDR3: CASSLDDRAYEQYF. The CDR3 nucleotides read TGTGCCAGCAGCTTAGACGACAGGGCCTACGAGCAGTACTTC.

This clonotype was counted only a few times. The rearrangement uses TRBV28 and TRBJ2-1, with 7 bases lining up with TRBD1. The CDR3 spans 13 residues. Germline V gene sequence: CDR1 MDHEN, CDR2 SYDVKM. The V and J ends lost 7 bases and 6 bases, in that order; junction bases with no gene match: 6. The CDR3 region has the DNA TGTGCCAGCATCACCGGGACAGTCAATGAGCAGTTCTTC. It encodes CASITGTVNEQFF.

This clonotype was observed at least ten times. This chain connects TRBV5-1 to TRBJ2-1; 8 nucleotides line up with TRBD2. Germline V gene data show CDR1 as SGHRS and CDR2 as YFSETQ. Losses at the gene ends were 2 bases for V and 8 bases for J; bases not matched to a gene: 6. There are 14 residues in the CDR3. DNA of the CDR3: TGCGCCAGCAGCTTTGCGGGAGGCTCCGATGAGCAGTTCTTC. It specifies CASSFAGGSDEQFF.